This T cell receptor (beta chain) appears in the sequencing data of a study of CD8+CD57+ T cells in acquired aplastic anemia. As for the study in general: DNA per sorted CD4+ or CD8+ sample ranged roughly 0.19 to 30 ug, averaging around 3.1 ug. Study conclusions and caveats: CD8+ Simpson's diversity showed no significant patient-control difference. Overlap between patients and controls comprised about 30 CD8+ CDR3 sequences.

The ends were cut back, 3 bases at V and 1 base at J, with 15 bases in the middle. Germline CDR1 reads DFQATT; CDR2 reads SNEGSKA (reference sequence). CDR3 size: 16 residues. The TCR beta profiling, which covered VDJ combination and CDR3 sequence, was carried out using genomic DNA as the template. TCRdb used MiXCR to reprocess the reads, holding one entry per CDR3 protein. Altogether about 270,000 distinct CDR3 sequences are present, around three fifths being singletons, with the ten largest covering less than 9.5%. Remarks on this clonotype: Its antigen is unknown.

What was sequenced was sorted CD4+, CD8+, or CD8+CD57+ T cells (not recorded which) from PBMCs. The TCR was taken from a human donor with severe aplastic anemia or a healthy control (not recorded which). The V call is TRBV20-1, the J call TRBJ2-2; maybe TRBD2 (5 bases). The DNA of the CDR3 is TGCAGTGCTAGGACATTTGGGAGTCAGAACACCGGGGAGCTGTTTTTT. As protein: CSARTFGSQNTGELFF.